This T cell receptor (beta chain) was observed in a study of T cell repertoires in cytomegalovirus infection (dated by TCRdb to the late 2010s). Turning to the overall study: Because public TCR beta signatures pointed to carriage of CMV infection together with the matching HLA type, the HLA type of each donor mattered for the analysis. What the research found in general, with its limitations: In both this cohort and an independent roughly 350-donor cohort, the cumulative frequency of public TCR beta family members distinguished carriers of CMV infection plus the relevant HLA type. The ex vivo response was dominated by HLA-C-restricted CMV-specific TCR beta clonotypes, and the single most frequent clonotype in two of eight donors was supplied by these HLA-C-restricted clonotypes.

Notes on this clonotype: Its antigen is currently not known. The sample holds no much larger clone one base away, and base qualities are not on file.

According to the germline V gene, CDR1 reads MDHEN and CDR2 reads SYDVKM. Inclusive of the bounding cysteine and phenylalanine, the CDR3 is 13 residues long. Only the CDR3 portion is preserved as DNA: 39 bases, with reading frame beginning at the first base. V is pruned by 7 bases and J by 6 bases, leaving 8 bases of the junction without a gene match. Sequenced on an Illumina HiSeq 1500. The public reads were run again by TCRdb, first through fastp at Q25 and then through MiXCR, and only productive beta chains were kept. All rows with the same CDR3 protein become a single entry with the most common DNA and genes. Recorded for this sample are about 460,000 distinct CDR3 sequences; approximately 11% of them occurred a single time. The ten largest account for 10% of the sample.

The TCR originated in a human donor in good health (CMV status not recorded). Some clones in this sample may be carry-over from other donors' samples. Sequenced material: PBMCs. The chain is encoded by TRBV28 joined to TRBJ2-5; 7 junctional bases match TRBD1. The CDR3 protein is CASTARGPQTQYF. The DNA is TGTGCCAGCACCGCGAGGGGGCCCCAGACCCAGTACTTC.